This entry lists 27 T cell receptor beta chains sequenced from one sample in a study of T-cell reconstitution after alpha-beta-depleted transplantation in children. The authors prepared the TCRbeta library with unique molecular identifiers. TCRdb ran MiXCR on the PCR reads and lists one entry per CDR3 protein. The sample holds around 370,000 distinct CDR3 sequences, 10% to 13% seen once. The sample consisted of PBMCs from the stem cell graft donor, taken from the stem cell graft. These receptors originate from a human donor who donated a stem cell graft to a child with acute lymphoblastic leukemia.

This clonotype has more than one count but fewer than ten. The J gene is TRBJ2-1, the V gene TRBV28, with TRBD2 identical over 12 bases. Germline CDR1 is MDHEN and CDR2 is SYDVKM. Trimming took 3 bases from V and 3 from J; bases not matched to a gene: 12. The CDR3 has 19 amino acids. The CDR3 loop reads CASSFSTSGRILVYNEQFF. The CDR3 DNA reads TGTGCCAGCAGTTTTTCGACTAGCGGGAGAATTTTAGTCTACAATGAGCAGTTCTTC.

The rearrangement uses TRBV5-1 and TRBJ1-2; 7 positions match TRBD1. V lost 4 bases and J lost 8; bases outside the gene matches: 8. The CDR3 runs to 13 residues. Germline V gene data show CDR1 as SGHRS and CDR2 as YFSETQ. The CDR3 loop is CASSRDRNQGYTF. The CDR3, as DNA: TGCGCCAGCAGCCGGGACAGAAATCAAGGCTACACCTTC. The whole variable domain, remainder taken from reference TRBV5-1 and TRBJ1-2, is KAGVTQTPRYLIKTRGQQVTLSCSPISGHRSVSWYQQTPGQGLQFLFEYFSETQRNKGNFPGRFSGRQFSNSRSEMNVSTLELGDSALYLCASSRDRNQGYTFGSGTRLTVV.

For this clonotype: Lacking the conserved final phenylalanine or tryptophan, this CDR3 likely reflects a read error. V usage is TRBV20-1 and J usage is TRBJ2-7; perhaps TRBD2 as D (6 bases). Germline values: CDR1 DFQATT, CDR2 SNEGSKA (reference sequence). Trimming took off 1 base at V and 2 bases at J, with 18 bases between the two ends. The length of the CDR3 is 16 residues. Here the CDR3 reads CSARGPGRDLTYEQYL. DNA for the CDR3: TGCAGTGCTAGAGGCCCAGGGCGGGATTTGACCTACGAGCAGTACTTG.

V gene TRBV14 combines with J gene TRBJ2-1, with 9 positions matching TRBD2. V trimming: 0 bases; J trimming: 2 bases; junction bases outside the gene matches: 5. Germline CDR1 SGHDN, CDR2 FVKESK. The CDR3 totals 17 residues. The CDR3: CASSQDLTSGPYNEQFF. The CDR3 bases are TGTGCCAGCAGCCAAGATTTGACTAGCGGACCCTACAATGAGCAGTTCTTC.

The chain employs TRBV29-1 and TRBJ1-4, with D possibly TRBD1 on 6 matching bases. CDR3 length equals 15 residues. The germline V gene has CDR1 SQVTM and CDR2 ANQGSEA. V was pared by 6 bases and J by 3 bases, with 17 bases between. The DNA of the CDR3 is TGCAGCGTGGTCAGGGGCTTAGGGGCTAATGAAAAACTGTTTTTT. It codes for CSVVRGLGANEKLFF.

This clonotype was observed once. V is TRBV29-1 and J is TRBJ2-7, with 11 positions matching TRBD2. The junction had 8 bases not matched to a gene; V was cut back by 7 bases and J by 6 bases. CDR3 length: 13 residues. Germline loops: CDR1 SQVTM, CDR2 ANQGSEA. The CDR3 reads CSAILAGVGEQYF. The CDR3, as DNA: TGCAGCGCCATACTAGCGGGAGTAGGCGAGCAGTACTTC.

The table lists this clonotype with a few counts. V gene TRBV2 combines with J gene TRBJ2-7; D not resolved. The ends were cut back, 8 bases at V and 1 base at J, with 6 bases in the middle. The CDR3 runs to 11 residues. CDR1 is SNHLY and CDR2 is FYNNEI in the germline V gene. The CDR3 region has the DNA TGTGCCAGCCAGAGATCCTACGAGCAGTACTTC. Translation: CASQRSYEQYF.

In DNA form, the CDR3 reads TGTGCCAGCGAGACGGGACAGCTCCCCGGGGAGCTGTTTTTT. It codes for CASETGQLPGELFF. The V gene is TRBV12-3 or TRBV12-4, the J gene TRBJ2-2, with 7 nucleotides matching TRBD1. The CDR3 has 14 amino acids. J was trimmed by 6 bases and V by 8 bases; bases with no gene match: 9.

This clonotype was counted only a few times. At one boundary the junction diverges from the germline segment, which might be a read error. CDR3 region: CASSQVGTRDGYTF. DNA for the CDR3: TGTGCCAGCAGTCAAGTAGGGACACGGGATGGCTACACCTTC. The chain recombines TRBV4-2 with TRBJ1-2; TRBD1 might be the D (6 bases). The V gene's germline CDR1 is LGHNA and CDR2 YNFKEQ. This CDR3 contains 14 residues.

This clonotype has ten or more counts. The rearrangement uses TRBV12-3 or TRBV12-4 and TRBJ1-2, with 9 nucleotides matching TRBD1. There are 15 residues in the CDR3. V gave up 7 bases and J gave up 7 bases; unmatched junction bases: 13. In DNA, the CDR3 is TGTGCCAGCATCCTAACAGGGGGCGTTCGTGGTGGCTACACCTTC. The encoded protein is CASILTGGVRGGYTF.

This rearrangement joins TRBV7-9 to TRBJ1-1; D uncertain. Germline-derived CDR1 and CDR2 are SEHNR and FQNEAQ (reference sequence). The CDR3 covers 14 residues. V lost 2 bases and J 3 bases, leaving 10 bases between the germline ends. CDR3 protein: CASSLFREYTEAFF. The CDR3 DNA is TGTGCCAGCAGCTTATTTAGGGAGTACACTGAAGCTTTCTTT. Variable domain in full (rest from reference TRBV7-9 and TRBJ1-1): DTGVSQNPRHKITKRGQNVTFRCDPISEHNRLYWYRQTLGQGPEFLTYFQNEAQLEKSRLLSDRFSAERPKGSFSTLEIQRTEQGDSAMYLCASSLFREYTEAFFGQGTRLTVV.

This clonotype occurred many times. The V gene is TRBV15, the J gene TRBJ1-4; possibly TRBD1 for D (6 bases). The V gene's germline CDR1 is LNHNV and CDR2 YYDKDF (reference sequence). V lost 1 base to trimming and J lost 5 bases, with 17 bases between them. CDR3 length: 17 residues. The CDR3 DNA sequence: TGTGCCACCAGCAGAGTCAACAGGGATCAGCGAAATGAAAAACTGTTTTTT. This encodes CATSRVNRDQRNEKLFF.

The V gene is TRBV5-1, the J gene TRBJ2-5, with D possibly being TRBD1 or TRBD2 (5 bases each). Trimming pared 5 bases from V and 5 bases from J, leaving 13 bases between. The CDR3 runs to 13 residues. Germline V gene lookup returns CDR1 SGHRS and CDR2 YFSETQ. The CDR3 region is CASRGLGTETQYF. CDR3 nucleotide sequence: TGCGCCAGCAGAGGCCTCGGGACGGAGACCCAGTACTTC. Full variable domain (remainder filled in from reference TRBV5-1 and TRBJ2-5): KAGVTQTPRYLIKTRGQQVTLSCSPISGHRSVSWYQQTPGQGLQFLFEYFSETQRNKGNFPGRFSGRQFSNSRSEMNVSTLELGDSALYLCASRGLGTETQYFGPGTRLLVL.

This clonotype was seen more than once but under ten times. The chain combines TRBV6-2 or TRBV6-3 with TRBJ2-6; D gene ambiguous. The CDR3 spans 15 residues. Germline CDR1 MNHEY, CDR2 SVGEGT. V shed 4 bases and J shed 4 bases, with 11 bases lying between them. CDR3: CASSFRAGGANVLTF. CDR3 in DNA: TGTGCCAGCAGTTTCCGGGCTGGCGGGGCCAACGTCCTGACTTTC.

The J gene is TRBJ2-2, the V gene TRBV5-6; a possible D gene is TRBD2 (6 bases). The germline V and J ends were trimmed by 1 base and 7 bases, with 14 bases remaining between them. Germline CDR1 SGHDT, CDR2 YYEEEE. The CDR3 spans 15 residues. CDR3 loop: CASSLRERRVGELFF. The CDR3 coding sequence is TGTGCCAGCAGCTTGCGGGAGCGGCGAGTCGGGGAGCTGTTTTTT.

V gene TRBV7-9 combines with J gene TRBJ2-5; D not resolved. Between the trimmed V and J ends, which lost 6 bases and 5 bases, there was a span of 19 bases. Germline V gene data show CDR1 as SEHNR and CDR2 as FQNEAQ (reference sequence). The CDR3 runs to 15 residues. CDR3 protein: CASSNHASFVETQYF. The DNA for the CDR3 is TGTGCCAGCAGTAACCATGCCAGTTTCGTTGAGACCCAGTACTTC.

This chain connects TRBV19 to TRBJ2-7; D is ambiguous. The germline V and J ends were trimmed by 1 base and 6 bases, with 4 bases remaining between them. The CDR3 contains 11 residues. Germline V gives CDR1 LNHDA, CDR2 SQIVND (reference sequence). CDR3 sequence: CASSIAGEQYF. CDR3 coding DNA: TGTGCCAGTAGTATAGCGGGCGAGCAGTACTTC.

This clonotype was seen a handful of times. The chain combines TRBV25-1 with TRBJ2-7; 7 positions agree with TRBD1. After removal of 7 bases from V and 7 bases from J, the junction contained 10 bases not matched to a gene. The CDR3 covers 13 residues. Germline CDR1 reads MGHDK; CDR2 reads SYGVNS. The CDR3 spells CASTRDSVREQYF. CDR3 nucleotides: TGTGCCAGCACTCGGGACAGCGTTAGGGAGCAGTACTTC.

This clonotype was counted many times. The J gene is TRBJ2-1, the V gene TRBV20-1; D gene uncertain. V shed 6 bases and J shed 1 base, with 7 bases lying between them. CDR3 size: 12 residues. CDR1 is DFQATT, CDR2 SNEGSKA, per germline (reference sequence). The CDR3 protein is CSADESYNEQFF. For the CDR3, the DNA is TGCAGTGCCGACGAGTCCTACAATGAGCAGTTCTTC.

The V and J genes are TRBV20-1 and TRBJ2-3; D gene unclear. From germline, CDR1 is DFQATT and CDR2 SNEGSKA (reference sequence). Trimming removed 3 bases from V and 13 bases from J, with 11 bases in between. The CDR3 contains 10 residues. The CDR3, as DNA: TGCAGTGCTAGGATAAGGATGGAGTATTTT. Translation: CSARIRMEYF.

This clonotype has only a few counts. The chain uses TRBV5-6 and TRBJ1-2, with D unclear. Germline loops: CDR1 SGHDT, CDR2 YYEEEE. The CDR3 length is 12 residues. V shed 8 bases and J shed 3 bases, with 11 bases lying between them. The CDR3 reads CASGRVDYGYTF. DNA of the CDR3: TGTGCCAGTGGCCGTGTGGACTATGGCTACACCTTC.

This clonotype was recorded a few times. The chain employs TRBV4-3 and TRBJ1-2; TRBD1 is a possible D gene (5 bases). The CDR3 is made up of 14 amino acids. Between the trimmed V and J ends, which lost 0 bases and 7 bases, there was a span of 12 bases. Germline V gives CDR1 LGHNA, CDR2 YSLEER. CDR3 loop: CASSQEGLGGGYTF. The CDR3, as DNA: TGCGCCAGCAGCCAAGAAGGGTTGGGGGGTGGCTACACCTTC.

This clonotype appeared a few times. This chain links TRBV7-3 with TRBJ2-2, with TRBD2 as a possible D gene (5 bases). Germline V lookup: CDR1 SGHTA, CDR2 FQGTGA. Trimming removed 5 bases at V and 6 bases at J, with 16 bases between. There are 15 residues in the CDR3. Here the CDR3 DNA reads TGTGCCAGCAGCCTAGCTGCGTTTCGACCCGGGGAGCTGTTTTTT. Translation: CASSLAAFRPGELFF.

This clonotype was picked up many times. DNA of the CDR3: TGTGCCAGCGGGGCGATGAACGAGCAGTACTTC. Its translation is CASGAMNEQYF. The chain uses TRBV6-2 or TRBV6-3 and TRBJ2-7; possibly TRBD1 for D (5 bases). This CDR3 region has 11 residues. Germline-derived CDR1 and CDR2 are MNHEY and SVGEGT. V was shortened by 8 bases and J by 5 bases, with 10 bases between the two germline ends.

This clonotype was seen a handful of times. This CDR3 is CASSTTGLGQFYYEQYF. CDR3 in DNA: TGTGCCAGTAGTACCACCGGTTTGGGACAGTTTTACTACGAGCAGTACTTC. The chain uses TRBV19 and TRBJ2-7; 7 bases agree with TRBD1. Losses at the gene ends were 4 bases for V and 3 bases for J; bases not matched to a gene: 15. The CDR3 has 17 residues. Germline assignment: CDR1 LNHDA and CDR2 SQIVND (reference sequence).

V gene TRBV15 combines with J gene TRBJ2-2, with 8 bases identical to TRBD1. In germline, CDR1 is LNHNV, CDR2 YYDKDF (reference sequence). Trimming removed 0 bases from V and 7 bases from J; junction bases left unmatched: 4. This CDR3 contains 15 residues. The CDR3, as DNA: TGTGCCACCAGCAGAGATCGCGGGACAGGCGGGGAGCTGTTTTTT. It translates to CATSRDRGTGGELFF.

The chain recombines TRBV1 with TRBJ1-2; the table assigns TRBD1, which was not confirmed against the DNA. TRBV1 is given as a pseudogene. This CDR3 spans 16 amino acids. CDR3 loop: CTSSLGTEPLNYGYTF. DNA for the CDR3: TGCACCAGCAGCCTGGGGACAGAACCTCTCAACTATGGCTACACCTTC.